This T cell receptor (beta chain) comes out of a study of T cells after yellow fever vaccination. Template switching with 5'RACE generated the TCR cDNA and added a universal primer site and UMIs. TCRdb passed the 5' RACE reads through MiXCR, listing each CDR3 protein once. The profile shows fewer than 500,000 distinct CDR3 sequences, 18% of them singletons. This clonotype was recorded a few times. The target antigen is unknown. The CDR3 is 15 amino acids. V was clipped by 5 bases and J by 1 base, with 12 bases between them. Looked up from germline, CDR1 is SGHVS and CDR2 is FNYEAQ. Study-level results: Post-booster repertoires again held most primary-vaccination clones (approximately 96% CD4, roughly 88% CD8). It was a small share of clonotypes that appeared in both CD4 and CD8 compartments. Abundant bulk-population clonotypes could contaminate the FACS-sorted repertoires.

The specimen comprised PBMCs, sampled before the yellow fever booster vaccination. The chain has TRBV7-6 and TRBJ2-1; the D is unclear. The sequence was obtained from a man between 18 and 29 years old who received the YFV17D yellow fever vaccine. In nucleotides, the CDR3 is TGTGCCAGCAGCCCCCGGAGATCTTCCTACAATGAGCAGTTCTTC. Residues: CASSPRRSSYNEQFF.